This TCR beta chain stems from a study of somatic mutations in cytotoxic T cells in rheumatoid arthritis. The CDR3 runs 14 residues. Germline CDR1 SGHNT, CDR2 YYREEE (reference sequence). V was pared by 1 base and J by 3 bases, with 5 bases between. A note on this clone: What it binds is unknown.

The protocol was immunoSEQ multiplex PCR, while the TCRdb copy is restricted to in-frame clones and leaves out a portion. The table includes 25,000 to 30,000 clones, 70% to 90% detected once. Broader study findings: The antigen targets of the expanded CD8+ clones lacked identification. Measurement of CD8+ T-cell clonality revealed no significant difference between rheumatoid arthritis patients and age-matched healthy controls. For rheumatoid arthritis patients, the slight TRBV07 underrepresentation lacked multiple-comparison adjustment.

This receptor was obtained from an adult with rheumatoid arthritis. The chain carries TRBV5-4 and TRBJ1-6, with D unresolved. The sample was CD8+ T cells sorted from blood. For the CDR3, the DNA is TGTGCCAGCAGCTTGACGGACTATAATTCACCCCTCCACTTT. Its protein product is CASSLTDYNSPLHF.